The next 25 T cell receptor beta chains were all read from a single sample in a study of blood T cells in healthy people across ages (dated by TCRdb to between 2014 and 2017). Libraries were built with 5' RACE. The reads were generated on an Illumina HiSeq 2500. A second PCR of about 6 to 11 cycles was performed with a sample-barcoded 5' primer and a J-beta primer mix. The raw public data were reprocessed by TCRdb itself: fastp quality trimming at Q25, MiXCR clonotype calling, in-frame beta chains only. Duplicate CDR3 protein sequences are folded into a single record with the most common DNA and genes. The sample data list 250,000 to 300,000 distinct CDR3 sequences, and 25% to 30% of these were observed just once. Clones ranked in the top ten supply 25% to 35% of the sample. Source material: blood. The receptor source for this set is a woman in her 70s in good health.

In regard to this clonotype: At one end the junction does not follow the germline gene, possibly because of a read error. The rearrangement links TRBV28 to TRBJ2-4; maybe TRBD1 (5 bases). From germline, CDR1 is MDHEN and CDR2 SYDVKM. The CDR3 is 11 amino acids. The CDR3 protein is CASMDKNIRYF. The CDR3 nucleotides are TGTGCCAGCATGGACAAAAACATTCGGTACTTC.

This clonotype has more than one count but fewer than ten. This chain uses TRBV29-1 with TRBJ2-3; 11 nucleotides line up with TRBD2. CDR1 and CDR2 (germline): SQVTM, ANQGSEA. The ends lost 4 bases at V and 2 bases at J; junction bases unmatched: 8. The CDR3 is made up of 16 amino acids. The CDR3, as DNA: TGCAGCGTTGCGGGAGGGACTAGCGGCCCCACAGATACGCAGTATTTT. It encodes CSVAGGTSGPTDTQYF.

This clonotype was seen more than once but under ten times. The chain uses TRBV11-2 and TRBJ2-5; the D gene is possibly TRBD2 (5 bases). The end of the DNA fits TRBJ2-1 better, so the J call may be wrong. This CDR3 is 14 amino acids long. In germline, CDR1 is SGHAT, CDR2 FQNNGV. The chain's CDR3 is CASSYLSGSPEQFF. Here the CDR3 DNA reads TGTGCCAGCAGCTACCTCTCGGGGAGCCCCGAGCAGTTCTTC.

This clonotype was detected only a few times. This rearrangement joins TRBV7-9 to TRBJ1-5, with TRBD1 as a possible D gene (5 bases). The germline V gene encodes CDR1 SEHNR and CDR2 FQNEAQ (reference sequence). The V gene lost 4 bases and the J gene lost 6 bases, with 7 bases spanning the gap. CDR3 length: 12 amino acids. The CDR3 region is CASSYDSQPQHF. The CDR3 nucleotides are TGTGCCAGCAGCTATGACAGTCAGCCCCAGCATTTT.

V is TRBV20-1 and J is TRBJ1-6; 7 nucleotides align to TRBD1. Germline-derived CDR1 and CDR2 are DFQATT and SNEGSKA (reference sequence). V lost 6 bases and J lost 3; bases outside the gene matches: 17. The CDR3 extends over 18 amino acids. Here the CDR3 reads CSAKGGDSSVGYNSPLHF. DNA for the CDR3: TGCAGTGCAAAGGGGGGGGACAGCAGTGTCGGCTATAATTCACCCCTCCACTTT.

The chain has TRBV7-9 and TRBJ2-1; possibly TRBD2 for D (6 bases). Trimming removed 4 bases from V and 4 bases from J, with 17 bases in between. Germline CDR1 and CDR2: SEHNR and FQNEAQ (reference sequence). This CDR3 region has 16 residues. CDR3 residues: CASSCILLAPYNEQFF. CDR3 DNA sequence: TGTGCCAGCAGCTGCATCCTCCTAGCGCCGTACAATGAGCAGTTCTTC. Variable domain in full (rest from reference TRBV7-9 and TRBJ2-1): DTGVSQNPRHKITKRGQNVTFRCDPISEHNRLYWYRQTLGQGPEFLTYFQNEAQLEKSRLLSDRFSAERPKGSFSTLEIQRTEQGDSAMYLCASSCILLAPYNEQFFGPGTRLTVL.

The rearrangement joins TRBV29-1 to TRBJ2-1; D is perhaps TRBD1 (5 bases). V was cut by 4 bases and J by 10 bases, with 20 bases left in between. In germline, CDR1 is SQVTM, CDR2 ANQGSEA. The CDR3 loop spans 14 amino acids. The CDR3 nucleotides read TGCAGCGTTGGTGGCAGGGTAGATCGTGGGGAGCAGTTCTTC. Its translation is CSVGGRVDRGEQFF.

This clonotype was picked up many times. J is TRBJ2-5 and V is TRBV12-5; D may be TRBD2 (5 bases). The CDR3 contains 15 residues. CDR1 LGHNT and CDR2 FRNRAP come from the germline V gene. The ends were cut back, 2 bases at V and 0 bases at J, with 10 bases in the middle. The CDR3 coding sequence is TGTGCTAGTGGTTTGATTACTAGGCACCAAGAGACCCAGTACTTC. This encodes CASGLITRHQETQYF.

This clonotype has only a few counts. The V call is TRBV2, the J call TRBJ1-1; D is ambiguous. This CDR3 region has 15 residues. Trimming pared 4 bases from V and 1 base from J, leaving 13 bases between. CDR1 is SNHLY, CDR2 FYNNEI, per germline. CDR3 region: CASSVQPGPNTEAFF. DNA of the CDR3: TGTGCCAGCAGTGTCCAACCCGGCCCGAACACTGAAGCTTTCTTT.

As to this clonotype: The junction does not match germline at one end; this may be a read error. The V gene is TRBV20-1, the J gene TRBJ2-3, with 10 bases that match TRBD2. Germline V gene data show CDR1 as DFQATT and CDR2 as SNEGSKA (reference sequence). The CDR3 is 16 residues long. CDR3 amino acids: CSARDLAGVLLDTQYF. The CDR3 nucleotides read TGCAGTGCTAGAGATCTAGCGGGAGTTCTTCTAGATACGCAGTACTTT.

This chain connects TRBV12-3 or TRBV12-4 to TRBJ2-4; perhaps TRBD2 as D (6 bases). Trimming cost V 8 bases and J 2 bases, with 13 bases left between them. CDR3 length: 14 residues. The CDR3: CASGDSGTKNIQYF. CDR3 coding DNA: TGTGCCAGCGGAGATAGCGGAACCAAAAACATTCAGTACTTC.

This clonotype came up a few times. This sequence joins TRBV7-8 and TRBJ2-1; D is undetermined. V was shortened by 5 bases and J by 7 bases, with 6 bases between the two germline ends. Per germline, CDR1 SGHVS and CDR2 FQNEAQ. The CDR3 is made up of 11 amino acids. The DNA of the CDR3 is TGTGCCAGCAGCATCGCTAATGAGCAGTTCTTC. Its translation is CASSIANEQFF.

The table lists this clonotype with many counts. The CDR3 loop reads CASSQRWDIEETQYF. CDR3 DNA: TGTGCCAGCAGCCAACGCTGGGACATAGAAGAGACCCAGTACTTC. V gene TRBV3-1 combines with J gene TRBJ2-5; D might be TRBD1 (6 bases). Germline CDR1 is LGHDT and CDR2 is YNNKEL (reference sequence). The CDR3 totals 15 residues. V was cut by 2 bases and J by 3 bases, with 13 bases left in between.

The chain links TRBV19 to TRBJ1-5; maybe TRBD1 (5 bases). The CDR3 is 13 amino acids. The V end was cut by 8 bases, the J end by 2 bases, with 10 bases between. The germline CDR1 and CDR2 sequences are LNHDA and SQIVND (reference sequence). DNA for the CDR3: TGTGCCAGTTCTTTCAGGGGCAATCAGCCCCAGCATTTT. As protein: CASSFRGNQPQHF.

A few counts support this clonotype. V gene TRBV6-1 combines with J gene TRBJ2-7, with TRBD2 as a possible D gene (6 bases). The CDR3 totals 16 residues. Trimming took off 0 bases at V and 1 base at J, with 13 bases between the two ends. Germline assignment: CDR1 MNHNS and CDR2 SASEGT. The CDR3 DNA is TGTGCCAGCAGTGAAGCGTCGACTAGTTGGTCCTACGAGCAGTACTTC. This gives the protein CASSEASTSWSYEQYF.

This clonotype was detected only a few times. This chain uses TRBV11-2 with TRBJ1-2; possibly TRBD1 for D (6 bases). Per the germline V gene, CDR1 is SGHAT and CDR2 is FQNNGV. This CDR3 region has 13 residues. The V end was cut by 5 bases, the J end by 6 bases, with 13 bases between. The CDR3 sequence is CASSRGGRDGYTF. The CDR3 nucleotides read TGTGCCAGCAGCCGCGGGGGCAGGGATGGCTACACCTTC.

The J gene is TRBJ2-5, the V gene TRBV10-3; TRBD2 aligns across 8 bases. Trimming took 3 bases from V and 5 from J; bases not matched to a gene: 5. The CDR3 loop spans 14 amino acids. Germline V gene data show CDR1 as ENHRY and CDR2 as SYGVKD. Here the CDR3 DNA reads TGTGCCATCAGTGAAGGCGGGGGGCTGGAGACCCAGTACTTC. It encodes CAISEGGGLETQYF.

The chain employs TRBV28 and TRBJ1-6; no reliable D call. The germline gives CDR1 MDHEN, CDR2 SYDVKM. V was pared by 3 bases and J by 14 bases, with 11 bases between. The CDR3 is made up of 12 amino acids. CDR3 DNA sequence: TGTGCCAGCAGTTTGCAGTCCGAATCCCTCCACTTT. Protein sequence: CASSLQSESLHF.

This clonotype was observed a handful of times. This chain links TRBV20-1 with TRBJ2-1; 9 nucleotides align to TRBD2. The CDR3 consists of 15 residues. Germline V gives CDR1 DFQATT, CDR2 SNEGSKA (reference sequence). V was clipped by 0 bases and J by 8 bases; unmatched bases: 8. CDR3 bases: TGCAGTGCTAGAGAGGGGTCTAGCGGGACGGATGAGCAGTTCTTC. Translated: CSAREGSSGTDEQFF.

The CDR3 region has the DNA TGTGCTAGTGGTTTGGGGGACAGAAATTCACCCCTCCACTTT. Protein product: CASGLGDRNSPLHF. The V call is TRBV12-5, the J call TRBJ1-6; 7 bases agree with TRBD1. The CDR3 extends over 14 amino acids. CDR1 LGHNT and CDR2 FRNRAP come from the germline V gene. Trimming cost V 1 base and J 7 bases; bases outside gene matches: 1.

The chain has TRBV28 and TRBJ2-3, with TRBD2 matching over 9 bases. Trimming cost V 2 bases and J 2 bases; bases outside gene matches: 2. The CDR3 runs 15 residues. In germline, CDR1 is MDHEN, CDR2 SYDVKM. The CDR3 reads CASSLAGGATDTQYF. The CDR3 DNA sequence: TGTGCCAGCAGTTTAGCGGGAGGGGCCACAGATACGCAGTATTTT.

This clonotype has a handful of counts. J is TRBJ2-5 and V is TRBV11-2, with 8 bases matching TRBD1. Trimming took 7 bases from V and 3 from J; bases not matched to a gene: 7. The CDR3 is 14 amino acids. Germline CDR1 is SGHAT and CDR2 is FQNNGV. The CDR3 is CASKYRTGKETQYF. CDR3 in DNA: TGTGCCAGCAAGTACCGGACAGGGAAAGAGACCCAGTACTTC.

Points on this clonotype: This may come from a read error, since a much larger clone is one base off. J is TRBJ2-5 and V is TRBV12-3 or TRBV12-4, with 7 bases lining up with TRBD1. Losses at the gene ends were 5 bases for V and 11 bases for J; bases not matched to a gene: 8. The CDR3 is 12 residues long. The CDR3 nucleotides are TGTGCCAGCAGTCGACAGGGCTACGGGCAGTACTTC. Its protein product is CASSRQGYGQYF.

The table lists this clonotype with many counts. The V and J genes are TRBV29-1 and TRBJ2-5; 8 bases map to TRBD2. The CDR3 totals 16 residues. The germline gives CDR1 SQVTM, CDR2 ANQGSEA. The ends lost 4 bases at V and 7 bases at J; junction bases unmatched: 17. The CDR3 DNA follows: TGCAGCGTTGTGGGGTCTCCGGGACTAGGTCCCGGGACCCAGTACTTC. This encodes CSVVGSPGLGPGTQYF.

This clonotype was counted ten times or more. V gene TRBV13 combines with J gene TRBJ2-3; 15 bases line up with TRBD2. The CDR3 totals 21 residues. Unmatched junction bases numbered 13, after V lost 0 bases and J lost 3 bases. Germline-derived CDR1 and CDR2 are PRHDT and FYEKMQ (reference sequence). The DNA for the CDR3 is TGTGCCAGCAGCTTAGGCCCGGGGACTAGCGGGAGGCCAACCGCGACAGATACGCAGTATTTT. Translated: CASSLGPGTSGRPTATDTQYF.